What follows are 17 T cell receptor beta chains derived from one specimen sequenced in a study of radiation and T cells in renal cell carcinoma. Treatment given: treatment-naive control, cytoreductive nephrectomy. Sequencing was performed with immunoSEQ multiplex PCR; in TCRdb, only in-frame clones are kept and a portion is missing. The sample includes about 25,000 clones, roughly 50% of them seen just once. Sample: tumor tissue, taken from a patient whose treatment was nephrectomy without radiotherapy. These receptors were collected from a man aged 40-49 years with renal cell carcinoma.

The chain has TRBV7-2 and TRBJ2-3; either TRBD1 or TRBD2 may supply D (5 bases each). The V gene's germline CDR1 is SGHTA and CDR2 FQGNSA. The V gene lost 2 bases and the J gene lost 7 bases, with 22 bases spanning the gap. CDR3 length: 17 amino acids. In DNA, the CDR3 is TGTGCCAGCAGCTTATCGGCCGGGGCCTCCGGAAGTTATACGCAGTATTTT. This codes for CASSLSAGASGSYTQYF.

This clone qualifies as medium-sized. The chain is built from TRBV27 and TRBJ2-7; possibly TRBD1 or TRBD2 for D (5 bases each). V shed 4 bases and J shed 3 bases, with 16 bases lying between them. In germline, CDR1 is MNHEY, CDR2 SMNVEV (reference sequence). The CDR3 runs 15 residues. The CDR3 DNA reads as TGTGCCAGCAGTTCAGAAGGGACGAACATCTACGAGCAGTACTTC. Protein sequence: CASSSEGTNIYEQYF.

The gene calls are TRBV7-9 and TRBJ2-6; D call uncertain. The ends were cut back, 7 bases at V and 1 base at J, with 11 bases in the middle. The CDR3 contains 15 residues. Germline CDR1 and CDR2: SEHNR and FQNEAQ (reference sequence). CDR3 nucleotide sequence: TGTGCCAGCACCCCTCTGGGTTCTGGGGCCAACGTCCTGACTTTC. Translating gives CASTPLGSGANVLTF.

This clone showed up just a few times. The V and J genes are TRBV19 and TRBJ2-3, with D hard to call. This CDR3 is built from 14 residues. The ends were cut back, 4 bases at V and 5 bases at J, with 13 bases in the middle. CDR1 is LNHDA and CDR2 is SQIVND in the germline V gene (reference sequence). CDR3 loop: CASSKEKFGDTQYF. In nucleotides, the CDR3 is TGTGCCAGTAGTAAGGAGAAATTTGGAGATACGCAGTATTTT.

This clone has a handful of counts. The chain is built from TRBV6-5 and TRBJ1-1, with 7 bases aligning to TRBD1. The germline CDR1 and CDR2 sequences are MNHEY and SVGAGI. There are 15 residues in the CDR3. J gave up 5 bases and V 7 bases, and 13 bases lay outside the gene matches. The CDR3 coding sequence is TGTGCCAGCACCCCCAGGGGGGGCGAGAGGACTGAAGCTTTCTTT. This gives the protein CASTPRGGERTEAFF.

V gene TRBV7-2 combines with J gene TRBJ1-1; D is undetermined. This CDR3 spans 15 amino acids. The V end lost 3 bases, the J end lost 0 bases, and 11 bases lay between the germline ends. Germline V gives CDR1 SGHTA, CDR2 FQGNSA. Written as DNA, the CDR3 is TGTGCCAGCAGCTTCCTAATACAGTTGAACACTGAAGCTTTCTTT. This codes for CASSFLIQLNTEAFF. The full variable domain, in which reference TRBV7-2 and TRBJ1-1 provide the parts outside the CDR3, is GAGVSQSPSNKVTEKGKDVELRCDPISGHTALYWYRQSLGQGLEFLIYFQGNSAPDKSGLPSDRFSAERTGGSVSTLTIQRTQQEDSAVYLCASSFLIQLNTEAFFGQGTRLTVV.

The chain couples TRBV18 to TRBJ1-1; TRBD1 agrees at 7 bases. J lost 11 bases, V lost 3 bases, and 6 bases had no gene match. The length of the CDR3 is 12 residues. Germline lookup yields CDR1 KGHSH and CDR2 LQKENI. As DNA, the CDR3 is TGTGCCAGCTCACCGATTCAGGGGGTGGCTTTCTTT. Translated: CASSPIQGVAFF.

The rearrangement uses TRBV5-4 and TRBJ1-6, with 9 bases lining up with TRBD1. This CDR3 spans 15 amino acids. Germline values: CDR1 SGHNT, CDR2 YYREEE (reference sequence). J was trimmed by 3 bases and V by 4 bases; bases with no gene match: 2. DNA for the CDR3: TGTGCCAGCAGCCCGGACAGGGGCTATAATTCACCCCTCCACTTT. Translation: CASSPDRGYNSPLHF.

The chain combines TRBV28 with TRBJ1-3; D remains ambiguous. The CDR3 has 13 residues. Germline lookup yields CDR1 MDHEN and CDR2 SYDVKM. Trimming left V 3 bases short and J 2 bases short, with 5 bases between. This chain's CDR3 is CASSLGTGNTIYF. For the CDR3, the DNA is TGTGCCAGCAGTTTGGGTACTGGAAACACCATATATTTT.

The V call is TRBV9, the J call TRBJ1-1, with 12 positions matching TRBD1. The length of the CDR3 is 16 residues. Germline CDR1 SGDLS, CDR2 YYNGEE. The junction had 8 bases not matched to a gene; V was cut back by 4 bases and J by 4 bases. The CDR3 loop is CASSPGGTGGFTEAFF. Written as DNA, the CDR3 is TGTGCCAGCAGCCCAGGGGGGACAGGGGGCTTCACTGAAGCTTTCTTT.

This clone appeared a single time. The chain joins TRBV19 to TRBJ2-6; D is perhaps TRBD2 (5 bases). Trimming removed 9 bases at V and 1 base at J, with 7 bases between. The CDR3 spans 13 residues. Germline V gene sequence: CDR1 LNHDA, CDR2 SQIVND (reference sequence). The chain's CDR3 is CASGESGANVLTF. Here the CDR3 DNA reads TGTGCCAGCGGGGAGTCTGGGGCCAACGTCCTGACTTTC.

The V and J genes are TRBV6-6 and TRBJ2-1; tentatively, D is TRBD2 (6 bases). The CDR3 contains 15 residues. V was trimmed by 3 bases and J by 6 bases, leaving 15 bases between them. CDR1 and CDR2 from the germline V gene are MNHNY and SVGAGI (reference sequence). The CDR3 loop reads CASSYAGRTLNEQFF. CDR3 coding DNA: TGTGCCAGCAGTTATGCGGGAAGGACTCTCAATGAGCAGTTCTTC.

The chain joins TRBV7-3 to TRBJ1-1; 10 bases line up with TRBD1. Germline trimming cut 0 bases from V and 5 bases from J; bases unmatched to any gene: 3. CDR1 is SGHTA and CDR2 is FQGTGA in the germline V gene. This CDR3 has 15 amino acids. The CDR3 DNA sequence: TGTGCCAGCAGCTTAACGCGGACAGGGGGAACTGAAGCTTTCTTT. It encodes CASSLTRTGGTEAFF.

This clone was seen a few times. The chain combines TRBV29-1 with TRBJ2-7, with 13 bases lining up with TRBD2. Germline CDR1 reads SQVTM; CDR2 reads ANQGSEA. Losses at the gene ends were 3 bases for V and 8 bases for J; bases not matched to a gene: 7. The CDR3 extends over 14 amino acids. In DNA form, the CDR3 reads TGCAGCGTTGATTGGACTAGCGGGAGCGGCCAGCAGTACTTC. It specifies CSVDWTSGSGQQYF.

The CDR3 DNA reads TGCGCCAGCAGCCGGGACAGGGAAGCTTTCTTT. Translating gives CASSRDREAFF. V is TRBV5-1 and J is TRBJ1-1; 8 positions agree with TRBD1. Germline values: CDR1 SGHRS, CDR2 YFSETQ. J lost 8 bases, V lost 4 bases, and 1 base had no gene match. The CDR3 is 11 residues long.

V gene TRBV7-6 combines with J gene TRBJ2-7, with D maybe TRBD2 (5 bases). V gave up 4 bases and J gave up 3 bases, with 16 bases separating them. The CDR3 runs 15 residues. The germline gives CDR1 SGHVS, CDR2 FNYEAQ. The CDR3 reads CASSSGTLAFYEQYF. CDR3 nucleotide sequence: TGTGCCAGCAGCTCCGGCACCCTAGCTTTCTACGAGCAGTACTTC.

The V gene is TRBV6-1, the J gene TRBJ1-3; D not resolved. V gave up 8 bases and J gave up 4 bases, with 9 bases separating them. The CDR3 is made up of 12 amino acids. Germline loops: CDR1 MNHNS, CDR2 SASEGT. The CDR3 spells CASGRIGNTIYF. The CDR3 DNA reads TGTGCCAGCGGTAGAATCGGAAACACCATATATTTT.